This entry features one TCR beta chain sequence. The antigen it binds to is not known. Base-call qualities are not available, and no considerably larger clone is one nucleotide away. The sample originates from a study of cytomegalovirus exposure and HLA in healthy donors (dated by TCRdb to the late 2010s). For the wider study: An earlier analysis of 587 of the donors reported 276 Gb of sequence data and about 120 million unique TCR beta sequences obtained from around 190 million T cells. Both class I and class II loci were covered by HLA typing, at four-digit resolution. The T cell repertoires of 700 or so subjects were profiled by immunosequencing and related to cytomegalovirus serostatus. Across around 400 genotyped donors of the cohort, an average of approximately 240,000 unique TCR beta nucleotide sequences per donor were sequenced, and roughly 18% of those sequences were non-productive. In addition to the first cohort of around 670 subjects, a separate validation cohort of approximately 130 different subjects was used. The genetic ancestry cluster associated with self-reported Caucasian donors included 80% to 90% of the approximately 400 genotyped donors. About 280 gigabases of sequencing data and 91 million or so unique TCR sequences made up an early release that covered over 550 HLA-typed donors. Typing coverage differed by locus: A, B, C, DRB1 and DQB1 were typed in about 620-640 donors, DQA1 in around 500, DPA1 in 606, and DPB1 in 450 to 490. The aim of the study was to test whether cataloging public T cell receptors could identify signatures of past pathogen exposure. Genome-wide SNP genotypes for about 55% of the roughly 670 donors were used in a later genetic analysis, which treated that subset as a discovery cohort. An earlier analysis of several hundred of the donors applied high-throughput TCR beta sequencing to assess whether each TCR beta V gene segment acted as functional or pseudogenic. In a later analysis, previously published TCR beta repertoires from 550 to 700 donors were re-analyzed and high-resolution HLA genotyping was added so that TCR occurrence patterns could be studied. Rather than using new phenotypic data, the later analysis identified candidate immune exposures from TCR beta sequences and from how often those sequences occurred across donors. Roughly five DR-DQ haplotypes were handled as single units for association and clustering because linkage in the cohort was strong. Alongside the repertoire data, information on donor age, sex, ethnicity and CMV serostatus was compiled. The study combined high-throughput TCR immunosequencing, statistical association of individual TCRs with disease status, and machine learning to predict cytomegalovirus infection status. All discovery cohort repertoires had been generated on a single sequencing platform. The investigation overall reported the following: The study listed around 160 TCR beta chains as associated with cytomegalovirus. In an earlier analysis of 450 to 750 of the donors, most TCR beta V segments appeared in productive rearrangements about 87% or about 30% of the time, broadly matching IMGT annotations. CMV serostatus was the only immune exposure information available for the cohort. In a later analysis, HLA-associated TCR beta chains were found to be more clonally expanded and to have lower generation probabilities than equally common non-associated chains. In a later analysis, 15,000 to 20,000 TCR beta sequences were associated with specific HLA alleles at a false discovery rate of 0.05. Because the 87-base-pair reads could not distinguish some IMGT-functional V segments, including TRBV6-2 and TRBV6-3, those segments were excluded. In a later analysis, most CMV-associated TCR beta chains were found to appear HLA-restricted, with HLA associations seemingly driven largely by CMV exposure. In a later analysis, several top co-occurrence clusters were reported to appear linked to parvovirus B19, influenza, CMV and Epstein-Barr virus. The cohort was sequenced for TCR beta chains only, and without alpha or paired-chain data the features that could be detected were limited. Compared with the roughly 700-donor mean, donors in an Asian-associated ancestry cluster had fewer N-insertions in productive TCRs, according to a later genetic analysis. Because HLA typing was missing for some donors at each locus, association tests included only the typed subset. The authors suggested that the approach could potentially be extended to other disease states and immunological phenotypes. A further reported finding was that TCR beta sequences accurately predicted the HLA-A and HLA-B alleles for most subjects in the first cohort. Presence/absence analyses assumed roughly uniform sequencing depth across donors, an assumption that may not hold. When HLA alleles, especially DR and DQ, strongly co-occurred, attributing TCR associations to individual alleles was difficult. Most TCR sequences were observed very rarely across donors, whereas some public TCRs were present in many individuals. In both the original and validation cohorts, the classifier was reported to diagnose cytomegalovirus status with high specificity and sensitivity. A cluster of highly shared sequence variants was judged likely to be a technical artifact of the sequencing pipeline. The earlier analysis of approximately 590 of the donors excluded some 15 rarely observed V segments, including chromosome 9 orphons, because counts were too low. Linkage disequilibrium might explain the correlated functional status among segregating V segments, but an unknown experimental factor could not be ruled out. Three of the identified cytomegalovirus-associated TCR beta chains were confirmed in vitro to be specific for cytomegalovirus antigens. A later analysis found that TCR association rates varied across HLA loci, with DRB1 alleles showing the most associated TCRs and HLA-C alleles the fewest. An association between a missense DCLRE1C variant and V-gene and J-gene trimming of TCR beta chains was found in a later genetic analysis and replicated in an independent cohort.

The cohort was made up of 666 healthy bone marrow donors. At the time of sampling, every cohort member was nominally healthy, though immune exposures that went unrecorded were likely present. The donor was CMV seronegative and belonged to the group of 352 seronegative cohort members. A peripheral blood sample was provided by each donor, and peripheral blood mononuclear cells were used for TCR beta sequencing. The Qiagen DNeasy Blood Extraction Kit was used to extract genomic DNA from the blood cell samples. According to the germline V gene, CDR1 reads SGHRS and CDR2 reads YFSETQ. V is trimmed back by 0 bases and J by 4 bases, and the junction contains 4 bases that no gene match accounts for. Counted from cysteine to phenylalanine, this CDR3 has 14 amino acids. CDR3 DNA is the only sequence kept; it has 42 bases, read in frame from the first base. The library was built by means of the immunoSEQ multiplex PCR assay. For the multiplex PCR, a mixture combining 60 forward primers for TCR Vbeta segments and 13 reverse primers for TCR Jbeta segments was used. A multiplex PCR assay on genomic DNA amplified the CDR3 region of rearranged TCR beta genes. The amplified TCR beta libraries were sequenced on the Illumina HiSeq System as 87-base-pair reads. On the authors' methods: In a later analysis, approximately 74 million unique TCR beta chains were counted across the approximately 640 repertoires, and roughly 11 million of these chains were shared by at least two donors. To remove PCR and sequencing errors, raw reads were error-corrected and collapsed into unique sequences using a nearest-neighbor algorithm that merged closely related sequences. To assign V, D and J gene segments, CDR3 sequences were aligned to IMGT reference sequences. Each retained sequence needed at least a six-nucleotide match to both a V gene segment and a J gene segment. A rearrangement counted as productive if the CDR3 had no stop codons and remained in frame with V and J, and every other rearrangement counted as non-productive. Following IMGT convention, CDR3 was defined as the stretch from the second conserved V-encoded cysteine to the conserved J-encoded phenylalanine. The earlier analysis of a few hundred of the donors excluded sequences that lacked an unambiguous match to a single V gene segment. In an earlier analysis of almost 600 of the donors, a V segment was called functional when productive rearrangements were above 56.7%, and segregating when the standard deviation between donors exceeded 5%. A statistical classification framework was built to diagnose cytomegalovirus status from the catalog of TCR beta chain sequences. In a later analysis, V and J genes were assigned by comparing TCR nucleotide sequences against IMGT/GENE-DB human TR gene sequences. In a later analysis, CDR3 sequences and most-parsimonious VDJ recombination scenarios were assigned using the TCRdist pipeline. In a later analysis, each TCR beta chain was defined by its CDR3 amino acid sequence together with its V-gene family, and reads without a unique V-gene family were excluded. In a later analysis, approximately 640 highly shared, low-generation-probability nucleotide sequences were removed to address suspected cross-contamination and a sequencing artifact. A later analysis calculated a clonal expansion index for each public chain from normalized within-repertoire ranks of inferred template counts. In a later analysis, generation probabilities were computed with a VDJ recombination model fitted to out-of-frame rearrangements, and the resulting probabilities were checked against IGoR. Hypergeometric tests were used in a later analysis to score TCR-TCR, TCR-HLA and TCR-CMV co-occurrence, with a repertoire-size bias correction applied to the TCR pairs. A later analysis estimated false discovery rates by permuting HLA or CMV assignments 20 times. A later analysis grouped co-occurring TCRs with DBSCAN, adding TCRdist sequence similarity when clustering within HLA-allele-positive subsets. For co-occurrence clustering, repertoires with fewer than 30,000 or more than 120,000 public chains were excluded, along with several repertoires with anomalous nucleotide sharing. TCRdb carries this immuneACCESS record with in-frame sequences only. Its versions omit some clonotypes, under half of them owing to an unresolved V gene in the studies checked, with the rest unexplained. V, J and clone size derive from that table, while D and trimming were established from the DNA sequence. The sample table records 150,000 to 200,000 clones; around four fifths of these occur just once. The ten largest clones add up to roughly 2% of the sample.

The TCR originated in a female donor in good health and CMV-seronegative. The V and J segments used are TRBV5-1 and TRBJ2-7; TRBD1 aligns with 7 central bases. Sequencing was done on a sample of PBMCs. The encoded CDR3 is CASSLEQGPYEQYF. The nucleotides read TGCGCCAGCAGCTTGGAACAGGGGCCTTACGAGCAGTACTTC.